This T cell receptor beta chain comes out of a study of identical twins. Via MiXCR, TCRdb re-called the 5' RACE reads, giving one row per CDR3 protein. Seen here are over 600,000 distinct CDR3 sequences, around 20% observed once, and the top ten hold 4% to 4.5%. CDR3 length: 13 residues. V lost 9 bases, J lost 1 base, and 9 bases lay in between. These data were also reused for a study on T cells expressing NK-cell markers. This second study notes: A handful of donors likewise had their CD3+CD56-NKG2C+ fraction led by these clonotypes.

Material: PBMCs. This sequence originates from a woman between 18 and 30 years old in good health. The chain couples TRBV12-3 or TRBV12-4 to TRBJ2-2, with a possible D match to TRBD1 (6 bases). In nucleotides, the CDR3 is TGTGCCAGTCGACAGGAGAACACCGGGGAGCTGTTTTTT. Its translation: CASRQENTGELFF.